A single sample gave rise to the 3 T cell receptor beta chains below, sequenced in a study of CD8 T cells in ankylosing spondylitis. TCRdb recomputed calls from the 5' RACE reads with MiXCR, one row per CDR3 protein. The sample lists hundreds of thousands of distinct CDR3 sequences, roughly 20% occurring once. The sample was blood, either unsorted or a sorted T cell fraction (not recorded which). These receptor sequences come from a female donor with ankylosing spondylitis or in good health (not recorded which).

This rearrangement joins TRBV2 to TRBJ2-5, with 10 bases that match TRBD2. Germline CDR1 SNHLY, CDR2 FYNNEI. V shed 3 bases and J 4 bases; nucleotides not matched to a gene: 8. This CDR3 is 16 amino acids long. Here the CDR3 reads CASSDRLAGAGETQYF. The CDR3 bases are TGTGCCAGCAGTGATCGGCTAGCGGGAGCTGGAGAGACCCAGTACTTC.

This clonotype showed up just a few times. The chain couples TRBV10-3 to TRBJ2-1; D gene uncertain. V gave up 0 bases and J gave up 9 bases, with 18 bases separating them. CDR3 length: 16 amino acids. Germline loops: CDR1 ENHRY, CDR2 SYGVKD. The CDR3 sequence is CAISESAGSYLGEQFF. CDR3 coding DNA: TGTGCCATCAGTGAGTCTGCTGGTAGCTACTTGGGTGAGCAGTTCTTC.

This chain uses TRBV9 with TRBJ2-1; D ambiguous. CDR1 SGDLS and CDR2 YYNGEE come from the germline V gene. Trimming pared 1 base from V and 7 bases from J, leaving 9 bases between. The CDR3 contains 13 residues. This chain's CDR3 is CASSVSLGNEQFF. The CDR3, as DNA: TGTGCCAGCAGCGTATCCCTAGGAAATGAGCAGTTCTTC. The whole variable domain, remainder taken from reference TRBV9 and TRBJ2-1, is DSGVTQTPKHLITATGQRVTLRCSPRSGDLSVYWYQQSLDQGLQFLIQYYNGEERAKGNILERFSAQQFPDLHSELNLSSLELGDSALYFCASSVSLGNEQFFGPGTRLTVL.